This TCR beta chain was retrieved from a study of response to subunit inactivated influenza vaccine. Whole-study results and caveats: Authors suggested that a seasonal influenza vaccination recruits few new T cells each time.

One entry per CDR3 protein, called by TCRdb with MiXCR from the RT-PCR reads. The top ten hold roughly a tenth of the sample, which has about 300,000 distinct CDR3 sequences, just over 20% seen once. The V gene's germline CDR1 is SGDLS and CDR2 YYNGEE. The CDR3 is 17 amino acids. For this clonotype: Its antigen is still unknown. A read error is possible here, since a much larger clone lies one base away.

V usage is TRBV9 and J usage is TRBJ1-3, with 7 bases fitting TRBD1. Material: PBMCs from blood, obtained 21 months after vaccination. The clonotype was recovered from a man aged 50 to 75 who received an inactivated influenza vaccine. The CDR3 DNA is TGTGCCAGCAGCGTAGCGGGGGGACAGCTCTCTGGAAACGCCATATATTTT. It specifies CASSVAGGQLSGNAIYF.